The 30 T cell receptor beta chains listed next were all sequenced from one sample in a study of cytomegalovirus exposure and HLA in healthy donors. The PCR contained 60 Vbeta and 13 Jbeta primers. Measured with immunoSEQ multiplex PCR; TCRdb has only the in-frame clones, and not every one. The table has about 100,000 clones, approximately 80% seen once. Sequencing input: PBMCs. The source of these receptors is a woman between 65 and 79 years old in good health and CMV-seropositive.

The rearrangement uses TRBV6-5 and TRBJ1-2; 8 bases are a match to TRBD1. With 2 bases clipped from V and 5 bases from J, the junction kept 7 bases outside the gene matches. From germline, CDR1 is MNHEY and CDR2 SVGAGI. This CDR3 has 15 residues. CDR3 coding DNA: TGTGCCAGCAGTTACGCGACAACAGGGGGATATGGCTACACCTTC. Amino acid sequence: CASSYATTGGYGYTF.

J is TRBJ2-3 and V is TRBV30; TRBD2 aligns across 9 bases. V shed 3 bases and J 4 bases; nucleotides not matched to a gene: 2. The CDR3 extends over 13 amino acids. Germline lookup yields CDR1 GTSNPN and CDR2 SVGIG (reference sequence). The CDR3 loop is CAWRAGGPDTQYF. The CDR3 DNA sequence: TGTGCCTGGAGGGCGGGAGGGCCAGATACGCAGTATTTT.

The chain joins TRBV28 to TRBJ1-2, with no clear D. CDR1 is MDHEN, CDR2 SYDVKM, per germline. The ends were cut back, 6 bases at V and 0 bases at J, with 23 bases in the middle. The CDR3 loop spans 18 amino acids. The CDR3 DNA reads as TGTGCCAGCAGGACTGAACCCGGCGAGGCCCCTACTAACTATGGCTACACCTTC. As protein: CASRTEPGEAPTNYGYTF.

This clone appeared a few times. The rearrangement uses TRBV7-8 and TRBJ2-3, with D possibly matching TRBD1 (5 bases). The germline V and J ends were trimmed by 4 bases and 8 bases, with 16 bases remaining between them. The CDR3 runs 14 residues. Germline V gene data show CDR1 as SGHVS and CDR2 as FQNEAQ. CDR3 amino acids: CASSSRRGSGTQYF. The CDR3 DNA is TGTGCCAGCAGCTCCAGAAGGGGTTCGGGTACGCAGTATTTT.

This chain joins TRBV19 and TRBJ2-5; 7 nucleotides agree with TRBD2. The CDR3 is 15 amino acids. Germline values: CDR1 LNHDA, CDR2 SQIVND (reference sequence). V was clipped by 6 bases and J by 6 bases; unmatched bases: 13. CDR3 sequence: CASSIPSGGGKTQYF. CDR3 coding DNA: TGTGCCAGTAGCATTCCTAGCGGAGGTGGAAAGACCCAGTACTTC.

The CDR3 sequence is CASGPGGAASYNEQFF. CDR3 in DNA: TGTGCCAGCGGGCCGGGAGGAGCGGCCTCCTACAATGAGCAGTTCTTC. The chain carries TRBV5-4 and TRBJ2-1; 7 nucleotides agree with TRBD2. Trimming cost V 7 bases and J 0 bases; bases outside gene matches: 10. Germline V gene lookup returns CDR1 SGHNT and CDR2 YYREEE (reference sequence). The CDR3 has 16 amino acids. Looking up the rest from reference TRBV5-4 and TRBJ2-1 gives the full variable domain: ETGVTQSPTHLIKTRGQQVTLRCSSQSGHNTVSWYQQALGQGPQFIFQYYREEENGRGNFPPRFSGLQFPNYSSELNVNALELDDSALYLCASGPGGAASYNEQFFGPGTRLTVL.

About this clone: The junction and the germline gene differ at one end; a read error may be behind it. V is TRBV7-7 and J is TRBJ2-1; D is perhaps TRBD1 or TRBD2 (6 bases each). The CDR3 runs 14 residues. Germline assignment: CDR1 SSHAT and CDR2 FNYEAQ (reference sequence). The CDR3 DNA is TGTGCTAGCAGCTTAGGGGGGCCCCAGGATGAGCAGTTCTTC. Translated: CASSLGGPQDEQFF.

This clone showed up just once. The genes are TRBV18 and TRBJ2-5; D gene ambiguous. The CDR3 length is 12 residues. V was cut by 2 bases and J by 4 bases, with 5 bases left in between. Looked up from germline, CDR1 is KGHSH and CDR2 is LQKENI. The CDR3 DNA reads as TGTGCCAGCTCACCAAGAGGAGAGACCCAGTACTTC. It specifies CASSPRGETQYF.

The V and J genes are TRBV2 and TRBJ1-3; D is uncertain. CDR1 and CDR2 from the germline V gene are SNHLY and FYNNEI. This CDR3 has 13 amino acids. The V gene lost 6 bases and the J gene lost 0 bases, with 6 bases spanning the gap. This CDR3 reads CASRQDSGNTIYF. The DNA for the CDR3 is TGTGCCAGCAGACAAGACTCTGGAAACACCATATATTTT.

The chain couples TRBV4-2 to TRBJ2-3; 7 bases map to TRBD2. Germline lookup yields CDR1 LGHNA and CDR2 YNFKEQ. The CDR3 has 14 amino acids. V lost 1 base and J lost 4; bases outside the gene matches: 2. Here the CDR3 reads CASSQGREPDTQYF. The CDR3 region has the DNA TGTGCCAGCAGCCAAGGGCGGGAGCCAGATACGCAGTATTTT.

J is TRBJ1-5 and V is TRBV7-9; perhaps TRBD1 as D (5 bases). Looked up from germline, CDR1 is SEHNR and CDR2 is FQNEAQ (reference sequence). V lost 0 bases to trimming and J lost 11 bases, with 11 bases between them. The CDR3 loop spans 13 amino acids. For the CDR3, the DNA is TGTGCCAGCAGCTTAGCGCAGGGCCGGACCCAGCATTTT. Translated: CASSLAQGRTQHF.

This chain links TRBV4-1 with TRBJ2-7; D is perhaps TRBD2 (5 bases). The CDR3 is made up of 14 amino acids. The ends were cut back, 4 bases at V and 6 bases at J, with 16 bases in the middle. Germline V gives CDR1 MGHRA, CDR2 YSYEKL. In DNA form, the CDR3 reads TGCGCCAGCAGCCGACTACCGACGGAGACCGAGCAGTACTTC. Its translation: CASSRLPTETEQYF.

This clone was recorded a few times. The chain combines TRBV6-5 with TRBJ1-2; D remains unclear. This CDR3 spans 11 amino acids. Germline CDR1 MNHEY, CDR2 SVGAGI. The V and J ends lost 8 bases and 0 bases respectively, with 4 bases between them. CDR3 in amino acids: CASSSNYGYTF. The CDR3 nucleotides read TGTGCCAGCTCCTCTAACTATGGCTACACCTTC.

This clone occurred once. Here the CDR3 DNA reads TGTGCCAGCAGCTTAGTGCCTAGCGGTTACCTAACTAGCACAGATACGCAGTATTTT. Encoded protein: CASSLVPSGYLTSTDTQYF. The chain links TRBV7-9 to TRBJ2-3, with 7 bases lining up with TRBD2. The CDR3 consists of 19 residues. Germline V gene sequence: CDR1 SEHNR, CDR2 FQNEAQ (reference sequence). V was clipped by 1 base and J by 0 bases; unmatched bases: 13.

The CDR3, as DNA: TGCGCCAGCAGCCAAGATAGCGGGAGGGCATACGAGCAGTACTTC. This translates into CASSQDSGRAYEQYF. This sequence joins TRBV4-3 and TRBJ2-7, with 11 bases identical to TRBD2. CDR3 length: 15 amino acids. Per germline, CDR1 LGHNA and CDR2 YSLEER. With V trimmed by 0 bases and J by 4 bases, 2 bases remained unmatched.

The rearrangement joins TRBV5-1 to TRBJ2-1; D might be TRBD2 (5 bases). The CDR3 is 16 residues long. CDR1 is SGHRS and CDR2 is YFSETQ in the germline V gene. Trimming stripped 4 bases from V and 5 bases from J, with 19 bases between. Here the CDR3 reads CASSLLATGAHNEQFF. The DNA for the CDR3 is TGCGCCAGCAGCCTCTTAGCGACCGGAGCTCACAATGAGCAGTTCTTC.

The chain employs TRBV5-1 and TRBJ2-7, with 7 bases fitting TRBD1. Per germline, CDR1 SGHRS and CDR2 YFSETQ. The V segment lost 0 bases and the J segment 6 bases; nucleotides outside the gene matches: 6. The CDR3 has 14 amino acids. CDR3 loop: CASSLGQGKVEQYF. The DNA of the CDR3 is TGCGCCAGCAGCTTGGGACAGGGTAAAGTCGAGCAGTACTTC.

The CDR3 region is CASSPGLAGYGEQYF. DNA of the CDR3: TGTGCCAGCAGCCCAGGACTAGCGGGATACGGCGAGCAGTACTTC. This rearrangement joins TRBV7-2 to TRBJ2-7; 12 positions agree with TRBD2. The CDR3 is 15 residues long. Trimming removed 5 bases from V and 6 bases from J; junction bases left unmatched: 8. CDR1 and CDR2 (germline): SGHTA, FQGNSA.

This rearrangement joins TRBV4-3 to TRBJ2-5; D is uncertain. Looked up from germline, CDR1 is LGHNA and CDR2 is YSLEER. Trimming removed 1 base at V and 4 bases at J, with 10 bases between. The length of the CDR3 is 14 residues. CDR3 DNA sequence: TGCGCCAGCAGCCAAGGGGCCCCGGTAGAGACCCAGTACTTC. As protein: CASSQGAPVETQYF.

The chain has TRBV30 and TRBJ2-2; the D is unclear. Germline V gives CDR1 GTSNPN, CDR2 SVGIG (reference sequence). The CDR3 sequence is 11 residues long. V lost 3 bases, J lost 3 bases, and 2 bases lay in between. CDR3 region: CAWSYTGELFF. The CDR3 DNA reads as TGTGCCTGGAGCTACACCGGGGAGCTGTTTTTT.

The V gene is TRBV19, the J gene TRBJ2-3; D perhaps matches TRBD1 (6 bases). Trimming shortened V by 1 base and J by 3 bases, and 17 bases separated the two germline ends. Germline V gene sequence: CDR1 LNHDA, CDR2 SQIVND (reference sequence). The CDR3 contains 17 residues. CDR3 nucleotides: TGTGCCAGTAGTATAGCGTCCGGGACAAAGGTGACAGATACGCAGTATTTT. Translating gives CASSIASGTKVTDTQYF. The variable domain in full, completed from reference TRBV19 and TRBJ2-3, reads DGGITQSPKYLFRKEGQNVTLSCEQNLNHDAMYWYRQDPGQGLRLIYYSQIVNDFQKGDIAEGYSVSREKKESFPLTVTSAQKNPTAFYLCASSIASGTKVTDTQYFGPGTRLTVL.

The V gene is TRBV7-2, the J gene TRBJ2-1, with TRBD1 as a possible D gene (5 bases). The CDR3 spans 16 residues. V dropped 2 bases and J dropped 2 bases, with 13 bases sitting between them. CDR1 SGHTA and CDR2 FQGNSA come from the germline V gene. CDR3: CASSLQGRVAYNEQFF. The CDR3 coding sequence is TGTGCCAGCAGCTTACAGGGAAGAGTGGCCTACAATGAGCAGTTCTTC.

This chain connects TRBV18 to TRBJ2-3; 7 bases agree with TRBD2. V lost 3 bases, J lost 0 bases, and 15 bases stayed unmatched. Germline lookup yields CDR1 KGHSH and CDR2 LQKENI. The CDR3 length is 19 residues. This CDR3 reads CASSPDNHLGGRSTDTQYF. CDR3 coding DNA: TGTGCCAGCTCACCGGACAACCATTTAGGCGGGAGAAGCACAGATACGCAGTATTTT.

This chain joins TRBV9 and TRBJ2-7, with 7 bases aligning to TRBD2. Per the germline V gene, CDR1 is SGDLS and CDR2 is YYNGEE. The CDR3 sequence is 16 residues long. V shed 2 bases, J shed 2 bases, and the junction held 10 bases outside the gene matches. The CDR3 DNA reads TGTGCCAGCAGCGTCTCAACCGGGACTACCCCCTACGAGCAGTACTTC. Its protein is CASSVSTGTTPYEQYF.

The chain couples TRBV7-2 to TRBJ2-1; 10 bases match TRBD2. The CDR3 totals 16 residues. Germline CDR1 and CDR2: SGHTA and FQGNSA. V was clipped by 3 bases and J by 3 bases; unmatched bases: 5. The CDR3 reads CASSLAGLAIYNEQFF. CDR3 in DNA: TGTGCCAGCAGCTTGGCGGGACTAGCGATCTACAATGAGCAGTTCTTC. Full variable domain (rest looked up from reference TRBV7-2 and TRBJ2-1): GAGVSQSPSNKVTEKGKDVELRCDPISGHTALYWYRQSLGQGLEFLIYFQGNSAPDKSGLPSDRFSAERTGGSVSTLTIQRTQQEDSAVYLCASSLAGLAIYNEQFFGPGTRLTVL.

The chain recombines TRBV28 with TRBJ1-1; D is ambiguous. Trimming removed 2 bases from V and 1 base from J, with 5 bases in between. CDR3 length equals 13 residues. The germline V gene has CDR1 MDHEN and CDR2 SYDVKM. CDR3 residues: CASSLVQNTEAFF. CDR3 nucleotide sequence: TGTGCCAGCAGTTTAGTACAGAACACTGAAGCTTTCTTT.

This chain connects TRBV7-2 to TRBJ1-3; D gene unclear. The CDR3 is 13 amino acids. V shed 5 bases and J shed 0 bases, with 5 bases lying between them. CDR1 SGHTA and CDR2 FQGNSA come from the germline V gene. CDR3 coding DNA: TGTGCCAGCAGCCTAAACTCTGGAAACACCATATATTTT. As protein: CASSLNSGNTIYF. Drawing the rest from reference TRBV7-2 and TRBJ1-3, the complete variable domain is GAGVSQSPSNKVTEKGKDVELRCDPISGHTALYWYRQSLGQGLEFLIYFQGNSAPDKSGLPSDRFSAERTGGSVSTLTIQRTQQEDSAVYLCASSLNSGNTIYFGEGSWLTVV.

The chain links TRBV18 to TRBJ1-2; D might be TRBD1 (6 bases). The CDR3 contains 15 residues. Germline V gives CDR1 KGHSH, CDR2 LQKENI. Trimming removed 4 bases at V and 4 bases at J, with 16 bases between. The CDR3 nucleotides read TGTGCCAGCTCACTACTTGACAGGTTGGGCTATGGCTACACCTTC. Translation gives CASSLLDRLGYGYTF.

This chain links TRBV29-1 with TRBJ2-3; the match to TRBD1 covers 9 bases. CDR1 is SQVTM, CDR2 ANQGSEA, per germline. CDR3 length: 16 residues. The ends lost 7 bases at V and 8 bases at J; junction bases unmatched: 19. The CDR3 loop is CSAIPGQGSLVGTQYF. The CDR3 DNA reads TGCAGCGCCATTCCGGGACAGGGCTCCCTAGTGGGTACGCAGTATTTT.

The V call is TRBV28, the J call TRBJ2-7; D gene ambiguous. The V gene's germline CDR1 is MDHEN and CDR2 SYDVKM. CDR3 size: 12 residues. Trimming left V 7 bases short and J 1 base short, with 8 bases between. The CDR3 is CASMAGSYEQYF. Written as DNA, the CDR3 is TGTGCCAGCATGGCAGGTTCCTACGAGCAGTACTTC.